This T cell receptor (beta chain) was recorded in a study of graft-versus-host responses after intestinal transplantation. Study-wide context: Recipients were all induced with anti-thymocyte globulin, then given tacrolimus and steroids for around three years. General observations from the study: Investigators detected GvH clones in recipient marrow, with some emerging earlier in ileum or blood. Researchers found peak circulating GvH clone levels linked to early post-transplant HvG declines.

Trimming removed 6 bases from V and 4 bases from J; junction bases left unmatched: 2. Germline V gene sequence: CDR1 KGHSH, CDR2 LQKENI. The CDR3 length is 12 residues. In the case of this clone: No antigen is known for it.

Profiled with immunoSEQ multiplex PCR; TCRdb holds only in-frame clones, not every one. The top ten clones hold approximately 0.19% of a sample with under 100,000 clones, 94% of them seen once. V usage is TRBV18 and J usage is TRBJ1-2; TRBD1 matches at 7 bases. The specimen comprised unstimulated CD4+ T cells sorted from spleen or lymph node cells, sampled before transplant. The sequence was collected from a human donor who was the organ donor for an intestinal transplant. CDR3 sequence: CASSRQGYGYTF. In nucleotides, the CDR3 is TGTGCCAGCTCTCGACAGGGCTATGGCTACACCTTC.